The 2 T cell receptor beta chains in this list originate from one sample, sequenced in a study of response to subunit inactivated influenza vaccine. TCRdb fed the RT-PCR reads into MiXCR, producing one record per CDR3 protein. The sample holds over 300,000 distinct CDR3 sequences, less than 25% seen once. Sequenced material: PBMCs from blood, taken 21 months after vaccination. The receptors derive from a man between 50 and 75 years old who received an inactivated influenza vaccine.

This clonotype was detected only a few times. The chain is built from TRBV5-6 and TRBJ1-1, with D unclear. CDR1 and CDR2 from the germline V gene are SGHDT and YYEEEE. V lost 3 bases and J 4 bases, leaving 16 bases between the germline ends. The length of the CDR3 is 15 residues. The CDR3 sequence: CASSSVRRRGTEAFF. Written as DNA, the CDR3 is TGTGCCAGCAGCTCAGTCCGCCGCCGTGGCACTGAAGCTTTCTTT.

This clonotype was counted only a few times. As DNA, the CDR3 is TGTGCCATCAGTATAGCGGGAGGGCCCGATGAGCAGTTCTTC. As protein: CAISIAGGPDEQFF. V usage is TRBV10-3 and J usage is TRBJ2-1; 11 bases agree with TRBD2. Trimming took 5 bases from V and 8 from J; bases not matched to a gene: 5. Germline-derived CDR1 and CDR2 are ENHRY and SYGVKD. This CDR3 spans 14 amino acids.